The 11 T cell receptor beta chains below all came from one sample that was sequenced in a study of kidney transplant recipient with SARS-CoV-2 infection. Using its own MiXCR run on the reads, TCRdb lists one record per CDR3 protein. This table holds fewer than 250,000 distinct CDR3 sequences, more than 25% found once. The sample in question was a blood sample, obtained at baseline and around day 120 from a kidney transplant recipient. All receptors derive from a male patient between 25 and 39 years old who had COVID-19 and was a kidney transplant recipient. Some T cells may be transferred from the graft donor.

As for this clonotype: At one boundary the junction diverges from the germline segment, which might be a read error. The CDR3: CSAQWDRVACEQYF. CDR3 DNA: TGCAGTGCCCAATGGGACAGGGTCGCCTGCGAGCAGTACTTT. The chain is built from TRBV20-1 and TRBJ2-7; 9 bases line up with TRBD1. The CDR3 is 14 residues long. CDR1 is DFQATT, CDR2 SNEGSKA, per germline (reference sequence).

Remarks on this clonotype: A much larger clone differs by one base, so this may be a read error. The rearrangement uses TRBV9 and TRBJ2-5, with a tentative D call TRBD2 (5 bases). This CDR3 comprises 13 residues. The germline V gene has CDR1 SGDLS and CDR2 YYNGEE. Here the CDR3 DNA reads TGTGCCAGCACCGTAGAGGGAAGAGAGACCCAGTACTTC. Protein product: CASTVEGRETQYF.

This clonotype was picked up many times. The CDR3 DNA follows: TGTGCCAGCAGTGTCTGTAACTCTATGCGAAAGACCTATGGCTACACCTTC. Protein product: CASSVCNSMRKTYGYTF. The chain carries TRBV6-1 and TRBJ1-2; D gene ambiguous. Trimming pared 4 bases from V and 4 bases from J, leaving 22 bases between. The CDR3 consists of 17 residues. Looked up from germline, CDR1 is MNHNS and CDR2 is SASEGT.

On this clonotype: A far larger clone is off by one base, so a read error is likely. The CDR3 end shows no conserved phenylalanine or tryptophan, and so a read error is likely. The chain uses TRBV9 and TRBJ2-4; TRBD1 might be the D (6 bases). The tail of the sequence fits TRBJ2-7 better, so the J call may be wrong. CDR3 length equals 13 residues. Germline V gene lookup returns CDR1 SGDLS and CDR2 YYNGEE. The CDR3 coding sequence is TGTGCCAGCAGCGGGACAGACTCCTACGAGCAGTACCTC. This codes for CASSGTDSYEQYL.

The CDR3 is CASSLWGGLTDTQYF. The CDR3 DNA reads as TGTGCCAGCAGTTTATGGGGGGGGCTGACAGATACGCAGTATTTT. The J gene is TRBJ2-3, the V gene TRBV28; weak D call: TRBD2 (7 bases). V was pared by 0 bases and J by 3 bases, with 10 bases between. The germline gives CDR1 MDHEN, CDR2 SYDVKM. The CDR3 is 15 amino acids.

This chain links TRBV3-1 with TRBJ2-3; TRBD2 matches at 11 bases. Germline V lookup: CDR1 LGHDT, CDR2 YNNKEL (reference sequence). Trimming removed 4 bases from V and 2 bases from J; junction bases left unmatched: 5. The CDR3 totals 16 residues. The CDR3 is CASSPTSGRSTDTQYF. The CDR3 DNA reads as TGTGCCAGCAGCCCCACTAGCGGGAGATCCACAGATACGCAGTATTTT.

In this sample, this clonotype turned up many times. This sequence joins TRBV12-3 or TRBV12-4 and TRBJ2-7, with TRBD2 matching over 7 bases. The CDR3 is 15 amino acids. Trimming cost V 6 bases and J 2 bases; bases outside gene matches: 10. DNA of the CDR3: TGTGCCAGCAGCCGACTAGCCAAAGTGGCCTACGAGCAGTACTTC. The encoded protein is CASSRLAKVAYEQYF.

This clonotype occurred many times. The chain has TRBV12-5 and TRBJ1-2; perhaps TRBD1 as D (5 bases). The CDR3 sequence is 17 residues long. CDR1 is LGHNT, CDR2 FRNRAP, per germline. Trimming stripped 5 bases from V and 4 bases from J, with 23 bases between. For the CDR3, the DNA is TGTGCTAGTGGTGTACCAGATTTGCAGGGAAAGACCTATGGCTACACCTTC. The encoded protein is CASGVPDLQGKTYGYTF.

This clonotype was found many times. The rearrangement uses TRBV2 and TRBJ1-1, with 11 bases aligning to TRBD1. V shed 6 bases, J shed 0 bases, and the junction held 6 bases outside the gene matches. Germline CDR1 and CDR2: SNHLY and FYNNEI. This CDR3 is built from 16 residues. CDR3 sequence (DNA): TGTGCCAGCAGCGGGACAGGGGGACTTATGAACACTGAAGCTTTCTTT. Encoded protein: CASSGTGGLMNTEAFF.

This clonotype was counted ten times or more. V is TRBV5-1 and J is TRBJ1-5, with D perhaps matching TRBD1 (5 bases). The CDR3 runs 14 residues. V was trimmed by 0 bases and J by 5 bases, leaving 9 bases between them. The germline CDR1 and CDR2 sequences are SGHRS and YFSETQ. The CDR3 sequence is CASSLGGGDQPQHF. The CDR3 region has the DNA TGCGCCAGCAGCTTGGGTGGGGGAGATCAGCCCCAGCATTTT.

As to this clonotype: A much larger clone differs from this one at a single base, so this may be a read error. This chain uses TRBV19 with TRBJ1-3; D not certain. V was cut by 9 bases and J by 0 bases, with 18 bases left in between. CDR1 is LNHDA and CDR2 is SQIVND in the germline V gene (reference sequence). This CDR3 contains 16 residues. This CDR3 is CASAPVAALSGNTIYF. The CDR3 DNA follows: TGTGCCAGCGCTCCGGTGGCGGCTCTCTCTGGAAACACCATATATTTT.